This T cell receptor (beta chain) comes out of a study of OX40 agonist ivuxolimab in advanced cancers. The CDR3 is 17 amino acids. The germline V and J ends were trimmed by 0 bases and 3 bases, with 15 bases remaining between them. Germline V gives CDR1 SGDLS, CDR2 YYNGEE. The data were produced by immunoSEQ multiplex PCR, yet TCRdb's version contains in-frame clones alone and is incomplete. The sample consists of some 72,000 clones, about 80% of them appearing once. The TCR originated in an adult with an advanced solid tumor such as melanoma, head and neck, liver or kidney cancer. Sequences were derived from CD4+ or CD8+ T cells sorted from blood, sampled in a trial of the OX40 agonist ivuxolimab. The chain recombines TRBV9 with TRBJ2-2; D perhaps matches TRBD1 (6 bases). CDR3 amino acids: CASSVGWGQADTGELFF. The CDR3 DNA reads TGTGCCAGCAGCGTAGGTTGGGGACAAGCGGACACCGGGGAGCTGTTTTTT.